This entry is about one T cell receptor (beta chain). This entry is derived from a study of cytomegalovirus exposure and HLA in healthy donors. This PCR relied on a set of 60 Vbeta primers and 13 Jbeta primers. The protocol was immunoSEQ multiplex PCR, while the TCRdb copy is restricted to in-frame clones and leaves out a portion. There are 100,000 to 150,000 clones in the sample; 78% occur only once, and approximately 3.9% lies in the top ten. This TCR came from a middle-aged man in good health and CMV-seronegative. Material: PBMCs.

The CDR3 spells CASSQTSQGTDTQYF. In nucleotides, the CDR3 is TGCGCCAGCAGCCAAACCAGCCAGGGAACAGATACGCAGTATTTT. The chain uses TRBV4-1 and TRBJ2-3, with D possibly TRBD1 on 5 matching bases. The V gene lost 2 bases and the J gene lost 3 bases, with 12 bases spanning the gap. The CDR3 contains 15 residues. Germline lookup yields CDR1 MGHRA and CDR2 YSYEKL.